This entry is about one T cell receptor (beta chain). Antigen: not known. This CDR3 has 16 residues. J was trimmed by 5 bases and V by 6 bases; bases with no gene match: 11. Germline V gives CDR1 MNHEY, CDR2 SVGAGI. Two oligonucleotides, mixed equimolar, formed the beta constant-region primer covering TRBC1 and TRBC2. The ligated cDNA underwent four PCR rounds using SP2 and nested alpha and beta constant-region primers. One entry per CDR3 protein results from TCRdb running MiXCR on the UMI-ligation and nested PCR reads. Among 99,000 or so distinct CDR3 sequences listed, more than 14% were seen once. This specimen belongs to a study of naive and memory T cell subsets. Study-level findings and limits: A few larger clonotypes appeared in naive repertoires, especially CD8, possibly memory cells re-expressing CD45RA.

The material sequenced was naive CD8+ T cells from blood. This chain connects TRBV6-5 to TRBJ1-2, with 11 bases matching TRBD1. The source of this sequence is a human donor in good health. For the CDR3, the DNA is TGTGCCAGCAGATTAGGACAGGGGGCTCCGTCGTATGGCTACACCTTC. Encoded protein: CASRLGQGAPSYGYTF.